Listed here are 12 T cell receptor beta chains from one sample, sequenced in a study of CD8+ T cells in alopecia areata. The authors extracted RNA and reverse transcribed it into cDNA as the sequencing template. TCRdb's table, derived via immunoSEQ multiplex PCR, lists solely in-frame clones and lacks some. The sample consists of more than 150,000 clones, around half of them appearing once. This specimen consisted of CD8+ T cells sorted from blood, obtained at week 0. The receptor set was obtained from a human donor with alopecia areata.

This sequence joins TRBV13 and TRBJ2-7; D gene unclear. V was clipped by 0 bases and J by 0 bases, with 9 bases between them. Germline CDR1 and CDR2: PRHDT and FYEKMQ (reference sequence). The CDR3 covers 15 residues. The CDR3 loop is CASSLGSVSSYEQYF. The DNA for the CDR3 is TGTGCCAGCAGCTTAGGAAGTGTAAGCTCCTACGAGCAGTACTTC.

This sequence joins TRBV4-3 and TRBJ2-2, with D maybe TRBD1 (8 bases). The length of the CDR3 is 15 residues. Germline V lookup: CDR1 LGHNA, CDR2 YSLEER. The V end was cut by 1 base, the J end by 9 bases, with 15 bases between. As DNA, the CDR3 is TGCGCCAGCAGCCAAGGGCACAGGGGGGGTTGGGAGCTGTTTTTT. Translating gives CASSQGHRGGWELFF.

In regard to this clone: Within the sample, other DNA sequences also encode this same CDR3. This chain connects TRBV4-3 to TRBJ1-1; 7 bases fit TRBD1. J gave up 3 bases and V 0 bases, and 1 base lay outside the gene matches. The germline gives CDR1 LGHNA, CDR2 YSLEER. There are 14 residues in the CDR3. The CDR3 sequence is CASSQDTGDTEAFF. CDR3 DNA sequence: TGCGCCAGCAGCCAAGACACAGGGGACACTGAAGCTTTCTTT.

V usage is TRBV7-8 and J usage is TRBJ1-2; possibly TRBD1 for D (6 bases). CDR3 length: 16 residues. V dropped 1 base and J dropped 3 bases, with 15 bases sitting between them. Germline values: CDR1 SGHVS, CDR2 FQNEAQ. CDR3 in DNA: TGTGCCAGCAGCTTAGGGGTTACAGGGCCTGACTATGGCTACACCTTC. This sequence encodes CASSLGVTGPDYGYTF.

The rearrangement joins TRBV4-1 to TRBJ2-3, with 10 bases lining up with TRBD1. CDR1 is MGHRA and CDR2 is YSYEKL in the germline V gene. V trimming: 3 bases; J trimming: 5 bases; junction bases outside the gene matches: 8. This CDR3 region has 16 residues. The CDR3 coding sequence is TGCGCCAGCAGCCAGGCCGGGACAGGGGCGGGAGATACGCAGTATTTT. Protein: CASSQAGTGAGDTQYF.

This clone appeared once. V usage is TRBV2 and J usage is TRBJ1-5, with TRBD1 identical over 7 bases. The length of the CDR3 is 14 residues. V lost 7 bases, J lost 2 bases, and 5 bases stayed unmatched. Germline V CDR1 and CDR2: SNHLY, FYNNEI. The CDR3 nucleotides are TGTGCCAGCACGAACAGGGGTGGCAATCAGCCCCAGCATTTT. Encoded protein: CASTNRGGNQPQHF.

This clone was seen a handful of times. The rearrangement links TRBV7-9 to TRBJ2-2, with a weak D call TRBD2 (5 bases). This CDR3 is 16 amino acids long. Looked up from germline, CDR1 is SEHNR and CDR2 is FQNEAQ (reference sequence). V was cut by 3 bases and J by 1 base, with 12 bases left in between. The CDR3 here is CASSFPGGRNTGELFF. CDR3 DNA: TGTGCCAGCAGCTTCCCAGGAGGTCGGAACACCGGGGAGCTGTTTTTT.

The CDR3 is CASSLRDRGLETQYF. CDR3 DNA sequence: TGTGCCAGCAGTCTTCGGGACAGGGGGCTGGAGACCCAGTACTTC. V is TRBV25-1 and J is TRBJ2-5; 12 bases fit TRBD1. CDR3 size: 15 residues. Unmatched junction bases numbered 6, after V lost 5 bases and J lost 5 bases. The germline gives CDR1 MGHDK, CDR2 SYGVNS.

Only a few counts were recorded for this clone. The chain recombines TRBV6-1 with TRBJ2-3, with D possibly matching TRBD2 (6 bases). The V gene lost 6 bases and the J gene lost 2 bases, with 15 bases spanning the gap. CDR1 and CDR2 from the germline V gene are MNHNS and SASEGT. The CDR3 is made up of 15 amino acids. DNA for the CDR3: TGTGCCAGCAGCGCGGGGCAGGGTAACACAGATACGCAGTATTTT. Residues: CASSAGQGNTDTQYF.

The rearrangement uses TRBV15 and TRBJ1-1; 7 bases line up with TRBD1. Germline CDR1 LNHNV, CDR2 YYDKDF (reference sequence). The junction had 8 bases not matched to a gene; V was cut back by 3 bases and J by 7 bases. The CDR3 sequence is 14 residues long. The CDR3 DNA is TGTGCCACCAGCAGCCCGGGACAGCTACTTGAAGCTTTCTTT. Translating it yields CATSSPGQLLEAFF.

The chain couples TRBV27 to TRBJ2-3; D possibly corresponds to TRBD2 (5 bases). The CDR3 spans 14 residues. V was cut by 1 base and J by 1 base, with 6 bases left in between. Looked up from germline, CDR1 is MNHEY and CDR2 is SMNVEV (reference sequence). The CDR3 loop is CASSLFGGTDTQYF. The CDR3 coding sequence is TGTGCCAGCAGTTTATTCGGGGGCACAGATACGCAGTATTTT.

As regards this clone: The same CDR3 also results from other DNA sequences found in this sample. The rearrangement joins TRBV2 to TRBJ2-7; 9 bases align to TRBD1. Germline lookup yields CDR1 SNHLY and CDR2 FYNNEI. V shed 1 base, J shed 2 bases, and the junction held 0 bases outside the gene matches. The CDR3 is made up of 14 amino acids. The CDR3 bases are TGTGCCAGCAGTGAAGGACAGGGGGCCTACGAGCAGTACTTC. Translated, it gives CASSEGQGAYEQYF.